This entry concerns a single T cell receptor (beta chain). V lost 2 bases, J lost 4 bases, and 11 bases stayed unmatched. This CDR3 contains 16 residues. The germline CDR1 and CDR2 sequences are SNHLY and FYNNEI. These data are taken from a study of T cell changes during pregnancy in multiple sclerosis. Sequencing was performed with immunoSEQ multiplex PCR; in TCRdb, only in-frame clones are kept and a portion is missing. Of about 83,000 clones in the sample, about 90% were seen once. This specimen was PBMCs, taken in the first trimester of pregnancy. This TCR was sampled from a female donor in good health, serving as a control in a pregnancy study. Some clones in this sample may be carry-over from other donors' samples. The rearrangement links TRBV2 to TRBJ2-7, with 7 bases that match TRBD2. As DNA, the CDR3 is TGTGCCAGCAGTGAATGGAGTGGGAGGGCCCAATACGAGCAGTACTTC. It translates to CASSEWSGRAQYEQYF.